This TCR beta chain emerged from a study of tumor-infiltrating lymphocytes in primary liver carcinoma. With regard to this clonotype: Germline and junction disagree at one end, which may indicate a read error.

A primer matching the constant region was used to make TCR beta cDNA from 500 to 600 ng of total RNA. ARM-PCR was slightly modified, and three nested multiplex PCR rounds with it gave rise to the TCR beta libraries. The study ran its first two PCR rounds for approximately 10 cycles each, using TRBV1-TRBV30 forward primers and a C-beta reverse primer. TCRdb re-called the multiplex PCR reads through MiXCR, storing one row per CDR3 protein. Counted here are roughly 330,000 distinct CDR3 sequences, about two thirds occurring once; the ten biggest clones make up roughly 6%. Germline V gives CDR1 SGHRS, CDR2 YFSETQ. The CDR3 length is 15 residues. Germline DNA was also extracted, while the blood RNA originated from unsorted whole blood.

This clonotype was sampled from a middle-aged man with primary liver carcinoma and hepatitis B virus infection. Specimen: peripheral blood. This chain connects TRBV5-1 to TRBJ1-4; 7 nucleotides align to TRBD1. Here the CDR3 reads CASSLLGQAKEKLFF. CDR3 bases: TGCGCCAGCAGCCTACTTGGACAGGCTAAAGAAAAACTGTTTTTT.